This T cell receptor (beta chain) stems from a study of cytomegalovirus exposure and HLA in healthy donors. Findings and caveats of the study: Investigators reported under 200 TCR beta chains as tied to cytomegalovirus. Most TCR beta V segments were productive about 87% or about 30% of the time in an earlier analysis.

The PCR contained 60 Vbeta and 13 Jbeta primers. Original data processing: Counted up in a later analysis, unique TCR beta chains came to about 80 million, with roughly 11 million shared. Profiled with immunoSEQ multiplex PCR; TCRdb holds only in-frame clones, not every one. The V and J calls and clone size are taken from that table; D and trimming were inferred from the DNA. Of under 150,000 clones in the sample, roughly 82% are singletons; the top ten hold approximately 2.5%. Those who donated were healthy bone marrow donors. A word on this clone: What it binds is not known.

The V gene end was trimmed by 3 bases and the J gene end by 3 bases; junction bases not matched to a gene: 5. CDR1 is SGHDN, CDR2 FVKESK, per germline. The CDR3 is made up of 15 amino acids. The sequenced material came from PBMCs. This clonotype was obtained from a man aged 50 or older in good health and CMV-seronegative. V usage is TRBV14 and J usage is TRBJ1-2; 9 nucleotides line up with TRBD1. As DNA, the CDR3 is TGTGCCAGCAGCCAGGACGGACAGGGGTACTATGGCTACACCTTC. Its protein product is CASSQDGQGYYGYTF. The full variable domain, rest sourced from reference TRBV14 and TRBJ1-2, is EAGVTQFPSHSVIEKGQTVTLRCDPISGHDNLYWYRRVMGKEIKFLLHFVKESKQDESGMPNNRFLAERTGGTYSTLKVQPAELEDSGVYFCASSQDGQGYYGYTFGSGTRLTVV.